The 30 T cell receptor beta chains below come from one sample, sequenced in a study of Graves' ophthalmopathy and Graves' hyperthyroidism. Amplified TCR beta CDR3 regions were obtained using RNA transcripts as template. HTBI primers were used in a first-round RT-PCR, which preceded a second-round multiplex PCR. TCRdb reprocessed the multiplex PCR reads with MiXCR, giving one entry per CDR3 protein. The sample lists about 1.1 million distinct CDR3 sequences; 36% were seen once. Sequenced sample: peripheral blood or thyroid tissue (not recorded which). These receptors came from an adult man with Graves' hyperthyroidism.

This clonotype was counted only a few times. This chain links TRBV4-3 with TRBJ2-7, with TRBD2 as a possible D gene (5 bases). V dropped 0 bases and J dropped 2 bases, with 11 bases sitting between them. The germline CDR1 and CDR2 sequences are LGHNA and YSLEER. The CDR3 loop spans 15 amino acids. The chain's CDR3 is CASSQDSGTTYEQYF. The CDR3 DNA is TGCGCCAGCAGCCAAGACAGCGGTACGACCTACGAGCAGTACTTC.

A note on this clonotype: Its ends do not fully match the called genes, so a read error is possible. The genes are TRBV4-1 and TRBJ1-5; perhaps TRBD1 as D (5 bases). This CDR3 is built from 16 residues. From germline, CDR1 is MGHRA and CDR2 YSYEKL. CDR3 residues: CASSQDGGRSSQPQHF. For the CDR3, the DNA is TGCGCCAGCAGCCAAGACGGGGGTAGGAGCAGTCAGCCCCAGCATTTT.

This clonotype was seen ten or more times. This chain connects TRBV10-3 to TRBJ1-1; D might be TRBD1 (5 bases). CDR1 ENHRY and CDR2 SYGVKD come from the germline V gene. The CDR3 has 14 amino acids. V gave up 2 bases and J gave up 3 bases, with 10 bases separating them. In DNA, the CDR3 is TGTGCCATCAGTGAGGTGGGGGAGTACACTGAAGCTTTCTTT. Translating it yields CAISEVGEYTEAFF.

This clonotype was picked up many times. V is TRBV4-1 and J is TRBJ1-1; D ambiguous. The CDR3 sequence is 13 residues long. Trimming cost V 4 bases and J 8 bases, with 14 bases left between them. Germline V CDR1 and CDR2: MGHRA, YSYEKL. CDR3 in DNA: TGCGCCAGCAGCCGAACAGCTCCCGAAGAAGCTTTCTTT. Protein product: CASSRTAPEEAFF.

This chain uses TRBV7-6 with TRBJ2-5, with 16 bases identical to TRBD2. The CDR3 is made up of 20 amino acids. V lost 5 bases to trimming and J lost 1 base; unmatched junction nucleotides: 13. In germline, CDR1 is SGHVS, CDR2 FNYEAQ. The CDR3 DNA reads TGTGCCAGCAGCCCCCCCCTGGGACTAGCGGGAGGGTGGGTCCAAGAGACCCAGTACTTC. This gives the protein CASSPPLGLAGGWVQETQYF.

This clonotype was found a few times. V gene TRBV4-3 combines with J gene TRBJ1-5, with a weak D call TRBD1 (5 bases). The CDR3 loop spans 14 amino acids. CDR1 is LGHNA, CDR2 YSLEER, per germline. V lost 0 bases and J lost 4, with 7 bases in between. CDR3 sequence: CASSQEAGNQPQHF. CDR3 DNA sequence: TGCGCCAGCAGCCAAGAGGCAGGGAATCAGCCCCAGCATTTT.

This clonotype has ten or more counts. V gene TRBV2 combines with J gene TRBJ2-7; the D gene could be TRBD1 or TRBD2 (6 bases each). The germline gives CDR1 SNHLY, CDR2 FYNNEI. Trimming cost V 4 bases and J 6 bases, with 22 bases left between them. The CDR3 sequence is 16 residues long. This CDR3 reads CASSVRRGRTSGEQYF. CDR3 DNA sequence: TGTGCCAGCAGTGTCAGACGGGGGCGCACGTCAGGCGAGCAGTACTTC.

In its sample, this clonotype was seen a few times. The rearrangement links TRBV6-6 to TRBJ2-7, with D perhaps given as TRBD1 or TRBD2 (5 bases each). Between the trimmed V and J ends, which lost 2 bases and 3 bases, there was a span of 26 bases. CDR1 and CDR2 from the germline V gene are MNHNY and SVGAGI (reference sequence). This CDR3 comprises 19 residues. CDR3 sequence reads: CASSYNKGTGQTRVYEQYF. The CDR3, as DNA: TGTGCCAGCAGTTACAACAAAGGGACGGGTCAGACGAGGGTCTACGAGCAGTACTTC.

This clonotype was counted once. This chain joins TRBV2 and TRBJ1-5; TRBD1 might be the D (5 bases). The V gene's germline CDR1 is SNHLY and CDR2 FYNNEI. The CDR3 sequence is 13 residues long. V was cut by 3 bases and J by 9 bases, with 12 bases left in between. As DNA, the CDR3 is TGTGCCAGCAGTGACAGGCAGGGTTGGCCCCAGCATTTT. Protein product: CASSDRQGWPQHF.

This clonotype was observed once. This chain joins TRBV10-3 and TRBJ2-5; 10 positions match TRBD1. Germline V CDR1 and CDR2: ENHRY, SYGVKD. The CDR3 length is 15 residues. Unmatched junction bases numbered 12, after V lost 10 bases and J lost 4 bases. This chain's CDR3 is CATSPGQGRGETQYF. CDR3 bases: TGTGCCACCAGCCCGGGACAGGGGAGGGGAGAGACCCAGTACTTC.

This clonotype was counted at least ten times. This rearrangement joins TRBV28 to TRBJ2-7; D is possibly TRBD1 (6 bases). The V end was cut by 6 bases, the J end by 6 bases, with 12 bases between. Per germline, CDR1 MDHEN and CDR2 SYDVKM. CDR3 length: 12 amino acids. In nucleotides, the CDR3 is TGTGCCAGCAGCTTACAGGGTTTCGAGCAGTACTTC. As protein: CASSLQGFEQYF.

This clonotype was found many times. The gene calls are TRBV7-9 and TRBJ2-2; D ambiguous. Germline V gene lookup returns CDR1 SEHNR and CDR2 FQNEAQ (reference sequence). The CDR3 length is 16 residues. The V gene lost 3 bases and the J gene lost 2 bases, with 13 bases spanning the gap. The CDR3 DNA is TGTGCCAGCAGCTTCCGAGACACGCTCAACACCGGGGAGCTGTTTTTT. This codes for CASSFRDTLNTGELFF.

The chain carries TRBV2 and TRBJ1-3; tentatively, D is TRBD1 (6 bases). Deletions cut 5 bases from V and 0 bases from J, with 17 bases between. The CDR3 contains 17 residues. Germline V gene data show CDR1 as SNHLY and CDR2 as FYNNEI. CDR3 coding DNA: TGTGCCAGCAGTTTAGGGGGGGGGCCTGGCTCTGGAAACACCATATATTTT. Translating gives CASSLGGGPGSGNTIYF.

At least ten counts were recorded for this clonotype. The chain has TRBV15 and TRBJ2-2; D is tentatively TRBD1 or TRBD2 (5 bases each). Trimming left V 8 bases short and J 6 bases short, with 13 bases between. CDR1 and CDR2 (germline): LNHNV, YYDKDF (reference sequence). This CDR3 region has 13 residues. The CDR3 DNA is TGTGCCACCGCCGGGACCCCGGCCGGGGAGCTGTTTTTT. Its protein is CATAGTPAGELFF.

This clonotype was picked up a small number of times. This chain joins TRBV13 and TRBJ2-5; tentatively, D is TRBD1 (5 bases). CDR3 length equals 16 residues. Trimming removed 6 bases at V and 2 bases at J, with 19 bases between. From germline, CDR1 is PRHDT and CDR2 FYEKMQ (reference sequence). The CDR3 loop is CASSLLRQLGQETQYF. The CDR3 coding sequence is TGTGCCAGCAGTTTATTAAGACAGCTGGGGCAAGAGACCCAGTACTTC.

This clonotype was counted ten times or more. This chain uses TRBV9 with TRBJ2-5; D perhaps matches TRBD1 (8 bases). The CDR3 is made up of 14 amino acids. Germline V lookup: CDR1 SGDLS, CDR2 YYNGEE. V was shortened by 4 bases and J by 4 bases, with 14 bases between the two germline ends. Here the CDR3 reads CASSQQGGRETQYF. CDR3 nucleotide sequence: TGTGCCAGCAGCCAACAGGGGGGGAGAGAGACCCAGTACTTC.

The rearrangement uses TRBV9 and TRBJ1-2; tentative D call: TRBD1 (5 bases). With 4 bases removed from V and 8 bases from J, the gap between germline ends came to 18 bases. This CDR3 has 14 amino acids. Germline values: CDR1 SGDLS, CDR2 YYNGEE. CDR3 coding DNA: TGTGCCAGCAGCCGTCCGGACATCGGGGGGGGCTACACCTTC. As protein: CASSRPDIGGGYTF.

This clonotype was detected ten times or more. The J gene is TRBJ1-6, the V gene TRBV9, with D tentatively TRBD1 (5 bases). CDR1 is SGDLS and CDR2 is YYNGEE in the germline V gene. V lost 3 bases, J lost 6 bases, and 10 bases lay in between. The CDR3 contains 14 residues. In nucleotides, the CDR3 is TGTGCCAGCAGCGGGGGGGGGGTTAATTCACCCCTCCACTTT. Translating it yields CASSGGGVNSPLHF.

As to this clonotype: The junction does not match germline at one end; this may be a read error. The chain combines TRBV15 with TRBJ1-4; 8 positions match TRBD1. The CDR3 length is 12 residues. Germline V CDR1 and CDR2: LNHNV, YYDKDF (reference sequence). Here the CDR3 reads CATSRAQGQGGF. The CDR3 region has the DNA TGTGCCACCAGCAGAGCCCAAGGACAGGGCGGCTTT.

The V gene is TRBV7-2, the J gene TRBJ2-5, with D maybe TRBD1 (6 bases). The germline V gene encodes CDR1 SGHTA and CDR2 FQGNSA. CDR3 length: 14 residues. V was trimmed by 1 base and J by 7 bases, leaving 13 bases between them. In nucleotides, the CDR3 is TGTGCCAGCAGCTTAGATCTGGGGGCCGGGACCCAGTACTTC. Residues: CASSLDLGAGTQYF.

This clonotype has only a few counts. V gene TRBV12-3 or TRBV12-4 combines with J gene TRBJ2-7; 7 bases align to TRBD2. This CDR3 is 17 amino acids long. The junction had 12 bases not matched to a gene; V was cut back by 0 bases and J by 4 bases. The CDR3 DNA follows: TGTGCCAGCAGTTTAGCTAGCGGGCTGCCGAGCTCTTACGAGCAGTACTTC. Translating it yields CASSLASGLPSSYEQYF.

This rearrangement joins TRBV29-1 to TRBJ1-2; 9 nucleotides agree with TRBD1. The V gene's germline CDR1 is SQVTM and CDR2 ANQGSEA. The CDR3 length is 12 residues. V lost 6 bases to trimming and J lost 8 bases; unmatched junction nucleotides: 7. The CDR3 loop is CSVTWDRDGYTF. The CDR3 DNA reads as TGCAGCGTGACCTGGGACAGGGACGGCTACACCTTC. Using reference TRBV29-1 and TRBJ1-2 for the parts outside the CDR3, the full variable domain is SAVISQKPSRDICQRGTSLTIQCQVDSQVTMMFWYRQQPGQSLTLIATANQGSEATYESGFVIDKFPISRPNLTFSTLTVSNMSPEDSSIYLCSVTWDRDGYTFGSGTRLTVV.

To note about this clonotype: Relative to the germline gene, one junction end is altered; a read error may explain this. The CDR3 bases are TGTGCCAGCAGCCTAGCGGGGGCGCCCGGTAATTCACCCCTCCACTTT. Its protein is CASSLAGAPGNSPLHF. The chain joins TRBV7-8 to TRBJ1-6; weak D call: TRBD1 (6 bases). In germline, CDR1 is SGHVS, CDR2 FQNEAQ. This CDR3 has 16 residues.

The chain employs TRBV7-6 and TRBJ2-7; 8 nucleotides align to TRBD2. In germline, CDR1 is SGHVS, CDR2 FNYEAQ. The ends lost 5 bases at V and 0 bases at J; junction bases unmatched: 12. This CDR3 region has 17 residues. CDR3 nucleotides: TGTGCCAGCAGCCGACGGGGGGGTGACGGGGGCTCCTACGAGCAGTACTTC. It translates to CASSRRGGDGGSYEQYF. Looking up the rest from reference TRBV7-6 and TRBJ2-7 gives the full variable domain: GAGVSQSPRYKVTKRGQDVALRCDPISGHVSLYWYRQALGQGPEFLTYFNYEAQQDKSGLPNDRFSAERPEGSISTLTIQRTEQRDSAMYRCASSRRGGDGGSYEQYFGPGTRLTVT.

This clonotype has only a few counts. This rearrangement joins TRBV7-8 to TRBJ1-6; TRBD1 aligns across 9 bases. This CDR3 is built from 15 residues. V was clipped by 11 bases and J by 4 bases; unmatched bases: 9. Germline values: CDR1 SGHVS, CDR2 FQNEAQ. The CDR3 spells CAWSTGTGYNSPLHF. The CDR3 DNA reads as TGTGCCTGGAGTACCGGGACAGGGTATAATTCACCCCTCCACTTT.

In its sample, this clonotype was seen a few times. The chain uses TRBV25-1 and TRBJ1-4; D is possibly TRBD1 (6 bases). Per germline, CDR1 MGHDK and CDR2 SYGVNS. This CDR3 has 15 residues. Deletions cut 5 bases from V and 8 bases from J, with 18 bases between. The CDR3 DNA follows: TGTGCCAGCAGTTTATACCGGGGGCTTTCGGAAAAACTGTTTTTT. Residues: CASSLYRGLSEKLFF.

The rearrangement uses TRBV4-1 and TRBJ1-1; perhaps TRBD1 as D (5 bases). The germline V gene encodes CDR1 MGHRA and CDR2 YSYEKL. V was shortened by 4 bases and J by 1 base, with 16 bases between the two germline ends. This CDR3 has 16 residues. The CDR3 protein is CASSRIQAGRNTEAFF. CDR3 DNA: TGCGCCAGCAGCCGAATACAGGCCGGGAGGAACACTGAAGCTTTCTTT.

Of note for this clonotype: It may be a read error: a sequence one base away is much more abundant. The chain has TRBV14 and TRBJ2-7, with 12 positions matching TRBD2. The V gene's germline CDR1 is SGHDN and CDR2 FVKESK. The CDR3 has 15 residues. The CDR3 DNA reads as TGTGCCGGCAGCCGAACTAGCGGGAGGTGGAACGAGCAGTACTTC. This encodes CAGSRTSGRWNEQYF.

This clonotype came up many times. The chain carries TRBV7-9 and TRBJ2-7; the match to TRBD2 covers 16 bases. Trimming took 5 bases from V and 4 from J; bases not matched to a gene: 5. This CDR3 comprises 16 residues. Germline assignment: CDR1 SEHNR and CDR2 FQNEAQ (reference sequence). CDR3 residues: CASSPMGLAGGYEQYF. The CDR3 region has the DNA TGTGCCAGCAGCCCAATGGGACTAGCGGGAGGGTACGAGCAGTACTTC. Based on the CDR3 plus reference TRBV7-9 and TRBJ2-7, the full variable domain is DTGVSQNPRHKITKRGQNVTFRCDPISEHNRLYWYRQTLGQGPEFLTYFQNEAQLEKSRLLSDRFSAERPKGSFSTLEIQRTEQGDSAMYLCASSPMGLAGGYEQYFGPGTRLTVT.

About this clonotype itself: The CDR3 ends on some other residue instead of the conserved phenylalanine or tryptophan, so this is likely a read error. The CDR3 sequence is CASSFYQPQHL. CDR3 nucleotide sequence: TGTGCCAGCAGCTTCTATCAGCCCCAGCATCTT. This chain uses TRBV7-2 with TRBJ1-5; D ambiguous. This CDR3 comprises 11 residues. The germline gives CDR1 SGHTA, CDR2 FQGNSA. V was clipped by 3 bases and J by 5 bases, with 2 bases between them.